The clone carrying this T cell receptor beta chain occurred many times. V lost 7 bases, J lost 4 bases, and 7 bases stayed unmatched. From germline, CDR1 is MNHNS and CDR2 SASEGT. This CDR3 contains 14 residues. The data stem from a study of shared clonotypes between healthy human individuals. Adult Caucasians living in Nashville, Tennessee made up all of the donors. Genomic DNA of each subset was evenly split across several immunoSEQ plates. Generated by immunoSEQ multiplex PCR, the TCRdb table keeps only in-frame clones and is missing some. The sample has about 330,000 clones; roughly 70% are singletons.

The receptor comes from a man under 40 in good health. The V gene is TRBV6-1, the J gene TRBJ1-2, with 9 bases matching TRBD1. Specimen: memory CD4+ T cells sorted from blood. Subset of the sample: CD45RA-negative fraction. The CDR3, as DNA: TGTGCCAGCACCCCCGGGACAGGGTCCTATGGCTACACCTTC. This sequence encodes CASTPGTGSYGYTF.